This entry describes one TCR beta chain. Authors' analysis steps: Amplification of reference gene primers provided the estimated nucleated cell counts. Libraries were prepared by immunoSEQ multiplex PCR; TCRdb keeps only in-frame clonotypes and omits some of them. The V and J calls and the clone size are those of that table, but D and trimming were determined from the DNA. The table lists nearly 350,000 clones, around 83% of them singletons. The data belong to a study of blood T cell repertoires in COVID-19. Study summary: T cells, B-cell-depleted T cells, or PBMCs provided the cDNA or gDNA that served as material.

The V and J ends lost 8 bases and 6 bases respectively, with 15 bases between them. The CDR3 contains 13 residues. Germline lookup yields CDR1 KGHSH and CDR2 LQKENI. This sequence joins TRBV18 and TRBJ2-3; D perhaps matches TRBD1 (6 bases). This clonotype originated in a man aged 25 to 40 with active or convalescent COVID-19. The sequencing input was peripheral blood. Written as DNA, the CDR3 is TGTGCCAGCCGCAGGGGAGCTCGGGATACGCAGTATTTT. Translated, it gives CASRRGARDTQYF.